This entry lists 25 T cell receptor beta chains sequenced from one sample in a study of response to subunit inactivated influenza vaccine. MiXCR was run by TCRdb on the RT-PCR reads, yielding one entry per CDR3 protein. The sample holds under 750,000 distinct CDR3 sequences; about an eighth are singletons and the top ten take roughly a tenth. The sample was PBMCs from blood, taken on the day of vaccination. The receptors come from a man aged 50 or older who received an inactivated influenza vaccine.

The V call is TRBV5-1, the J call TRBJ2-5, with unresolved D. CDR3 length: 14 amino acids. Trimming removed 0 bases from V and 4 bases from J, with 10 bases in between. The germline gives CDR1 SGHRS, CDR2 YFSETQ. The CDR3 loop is CASSLEKGRETQYF. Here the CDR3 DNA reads TGCGCCAGCAGCTTGGAAAAGGGCCGAGAGACCCAGTACTTC. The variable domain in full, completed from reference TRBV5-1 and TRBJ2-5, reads KAGVTQTPRYLIKTRGQQVTLSCSPISGHRSVSWYQQTPGQGLQFLFEYFSETQRNKGNFPGRFSGRQFSNSRSEMNVSTLELGDSALYLCASSLEKGRETQYFGPGTRLLVL.

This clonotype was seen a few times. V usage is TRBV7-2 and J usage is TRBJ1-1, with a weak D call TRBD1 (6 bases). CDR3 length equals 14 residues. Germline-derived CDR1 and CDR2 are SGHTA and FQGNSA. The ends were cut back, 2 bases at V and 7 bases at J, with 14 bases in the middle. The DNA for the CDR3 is TGTGCCAGCAGCTTAACCCCGGGGGCAGGTGAAGCTTTCTTT. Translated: CASSLTPGAGEAFF. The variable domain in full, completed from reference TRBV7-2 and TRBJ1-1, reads GAGVSQSPSNKVTEKGKDVELRCDPISGHTALYWYRQSLGQGLEFLIYFQGNSAPDKSGLPSDRFSAERTGGSVSTLTIQRTQQEDSAVYLCASSLTPGAGEAFFGQGTRLTVV.

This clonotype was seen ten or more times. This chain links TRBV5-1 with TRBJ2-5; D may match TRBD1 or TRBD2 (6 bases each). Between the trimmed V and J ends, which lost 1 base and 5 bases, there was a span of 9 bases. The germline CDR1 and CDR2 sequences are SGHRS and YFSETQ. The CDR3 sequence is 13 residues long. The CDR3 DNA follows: TGCGCCAGCAGCTTGCAGGGGAGGGAGACCCAGTACTTC. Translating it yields CASSLQGRETQYF.

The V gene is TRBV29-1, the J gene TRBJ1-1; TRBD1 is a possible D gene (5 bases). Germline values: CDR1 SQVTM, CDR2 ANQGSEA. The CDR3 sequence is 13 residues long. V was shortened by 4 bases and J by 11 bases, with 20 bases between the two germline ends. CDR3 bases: TGCAGCGTTGTGGGGACCCAAGGCGTTACCGCTTTCTTT. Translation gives CSVVGTQGVTAFF.

The DNA for the CDR3 is TGCGCCAGCAGCTTTTGGGCTAGCGGGGGTAGCACAGATACGCAGTATTTT. Encoded protein: CASSFWASGGSTDTQYF. The genes are TRBV5-1 and TRBJ2-3; 10 bases fit TRBD2. J lost 0 bases, V lost 2 bases, and 6 bases had no gene match. The germline V gene has CDR1 SGHRS and CDR2 YFSETQ. The CDR3 covers 17 residues. The variable domain in full, completed from reference TRBV5-1 and TRBJ2-3, reads KAGVTQTPRYLIKTRGQQVTLSCSPISGHRSVSWYQQTPGQGLQFLFEYFSETQRNKGNFPGRFSGRQFSNSRSEMNVSTLELGDSALYLCASSFWASGGSTDTQYFGPGTRLTVL.

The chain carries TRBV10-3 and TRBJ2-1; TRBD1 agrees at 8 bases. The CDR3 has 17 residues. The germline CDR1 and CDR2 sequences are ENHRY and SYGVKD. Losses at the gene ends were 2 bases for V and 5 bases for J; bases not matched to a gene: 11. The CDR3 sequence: CAISEILPGGLNNEQFF. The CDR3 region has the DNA TGTGCCATCAGTGAGATCCTGCCAGGGGGCTTGAACAATGAGCAGTTCTTC.

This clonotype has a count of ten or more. As DNA, the CDR3 is TGCGCCAGCAGCCAAGATGCAGGGTTAGGCGAGCAGTACTTC. Protein: CASSQDAGLGEQYF. The chain uses TRBV4-1 and TRBJ2-7; D perhaps matches TRBD1 (5 bases). The CDR3 extends over 14 amino acids. Trimming removed 0 bases at V and 6 bases at J, with 12 bases between. Germline V lookup: CDR1 MGHRA, CDR2 YSYEKL.

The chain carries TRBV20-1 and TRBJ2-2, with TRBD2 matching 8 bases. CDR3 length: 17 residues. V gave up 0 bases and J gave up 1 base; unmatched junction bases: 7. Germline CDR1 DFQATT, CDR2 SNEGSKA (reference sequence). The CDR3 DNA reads TGCAGTGCTAGAGATAGCCGACTAGCGAGGAACACCGGGGAGCTGTTTTTT. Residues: CSARDSRLARNTGELFF.

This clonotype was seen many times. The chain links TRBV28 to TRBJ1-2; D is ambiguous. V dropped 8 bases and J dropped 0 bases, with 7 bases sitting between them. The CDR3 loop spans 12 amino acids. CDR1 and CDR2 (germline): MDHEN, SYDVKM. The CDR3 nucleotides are TGTGCCAGCGGGGATCCTAACTATGGCTACACCTTC. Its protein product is CASGDPNYGYTF.

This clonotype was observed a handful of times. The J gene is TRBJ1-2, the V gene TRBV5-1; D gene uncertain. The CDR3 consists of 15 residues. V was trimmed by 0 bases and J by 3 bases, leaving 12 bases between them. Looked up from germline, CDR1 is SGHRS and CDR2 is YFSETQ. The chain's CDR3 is CASSLVQVGDYGYTF. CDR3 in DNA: TGCGCCAGCAGCTTGGTTCAAGTCGGCGACTATGGCTACACCTTC.

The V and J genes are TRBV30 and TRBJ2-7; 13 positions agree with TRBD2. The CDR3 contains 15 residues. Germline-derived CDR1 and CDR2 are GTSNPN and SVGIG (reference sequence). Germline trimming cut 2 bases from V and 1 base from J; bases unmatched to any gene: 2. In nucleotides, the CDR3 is TGTGCCTGGAGTCAGGGACTAGCGGGATCCTACGAGCAGTACTTC. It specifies CAWSQGLAGSYEQYF.

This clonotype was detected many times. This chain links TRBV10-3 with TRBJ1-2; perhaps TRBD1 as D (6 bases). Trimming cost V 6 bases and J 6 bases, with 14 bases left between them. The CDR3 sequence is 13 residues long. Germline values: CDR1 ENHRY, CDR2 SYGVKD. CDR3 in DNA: TGTGCCATCAGCGAAACAAACAGGGATGGCTACACCTTC. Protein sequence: CAISETNRDGYTF.

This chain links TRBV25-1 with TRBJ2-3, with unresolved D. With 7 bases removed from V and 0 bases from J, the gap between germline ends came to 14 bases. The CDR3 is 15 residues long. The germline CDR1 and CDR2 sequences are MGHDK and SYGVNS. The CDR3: CASTEGSASTDTQYF. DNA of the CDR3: TGTGCCAGCACCGAAGGGTCCGCAAGCACAGATACGCAGTATTTT.

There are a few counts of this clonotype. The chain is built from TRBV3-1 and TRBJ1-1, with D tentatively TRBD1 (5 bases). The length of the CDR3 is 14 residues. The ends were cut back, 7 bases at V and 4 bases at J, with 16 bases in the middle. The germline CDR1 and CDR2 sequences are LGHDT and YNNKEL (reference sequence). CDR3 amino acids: CASTPGVPGTEAFF. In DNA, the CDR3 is TGTGCCAGCACCCCGGGGGTCCCGGGCACTGAAGCTTTCTTT.

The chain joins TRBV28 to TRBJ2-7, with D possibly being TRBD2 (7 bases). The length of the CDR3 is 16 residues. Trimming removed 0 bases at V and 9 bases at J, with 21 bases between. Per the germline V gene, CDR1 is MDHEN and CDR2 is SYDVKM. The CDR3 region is CASSLWVSGDKVSQYF. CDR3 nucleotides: TGTGCCAGCAGTTTATGGGTGAGCGGGGACAAGGTTTCGCAGTACTTC.

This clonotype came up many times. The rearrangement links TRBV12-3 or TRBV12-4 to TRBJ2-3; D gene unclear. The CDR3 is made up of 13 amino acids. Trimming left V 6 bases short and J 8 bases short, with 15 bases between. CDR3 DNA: TGTGCCAGCAGCCATGACTCCCGCAGTACGCAGTATTTT. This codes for CASSHDSRSTQYF.

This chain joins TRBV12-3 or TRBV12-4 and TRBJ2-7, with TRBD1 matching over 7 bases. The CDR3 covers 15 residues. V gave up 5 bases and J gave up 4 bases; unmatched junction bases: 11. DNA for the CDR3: TGTGCCAGCAGTAAGATCCGACAGGGAATATACGAGCAGTACTTC. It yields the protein CASSKIRQGIYEQYF.

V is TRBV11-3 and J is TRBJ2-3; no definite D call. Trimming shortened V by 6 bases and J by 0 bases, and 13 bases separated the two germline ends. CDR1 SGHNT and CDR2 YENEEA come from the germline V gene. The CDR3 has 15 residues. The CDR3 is CASRSTPRSTDTQYF. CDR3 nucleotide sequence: TGTGCCAGCAGATCAACACCTCGGAGCACAGATACGCAGTATTTT.

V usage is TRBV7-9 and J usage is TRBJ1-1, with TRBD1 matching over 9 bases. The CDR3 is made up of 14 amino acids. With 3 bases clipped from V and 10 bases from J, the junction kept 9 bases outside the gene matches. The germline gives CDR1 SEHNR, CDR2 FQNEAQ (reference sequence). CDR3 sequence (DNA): TGTGCCAGCAGCTTCTTAGAACAGGGGGCATCAGCTTTCTTT. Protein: CASSFLEQGASAFF.

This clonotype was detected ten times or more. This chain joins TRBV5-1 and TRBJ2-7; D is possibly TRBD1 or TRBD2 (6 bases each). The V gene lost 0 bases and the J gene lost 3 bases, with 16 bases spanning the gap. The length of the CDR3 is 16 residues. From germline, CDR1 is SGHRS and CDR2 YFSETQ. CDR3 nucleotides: TGCGCCAGCAGCTTGGGGGGGGCACACACCCTCTACGAGCAGTACTTC. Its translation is CASSLGGAHTLYEQYF.

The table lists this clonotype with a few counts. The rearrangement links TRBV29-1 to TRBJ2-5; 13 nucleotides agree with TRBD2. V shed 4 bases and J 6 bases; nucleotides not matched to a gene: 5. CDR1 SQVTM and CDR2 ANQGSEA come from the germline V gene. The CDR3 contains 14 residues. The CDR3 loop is CSVARTSGRKTQYF. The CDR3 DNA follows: TGCAGCGTTGCAAGGACTAGCGGGAGAAAGACCCAGTACTTC.

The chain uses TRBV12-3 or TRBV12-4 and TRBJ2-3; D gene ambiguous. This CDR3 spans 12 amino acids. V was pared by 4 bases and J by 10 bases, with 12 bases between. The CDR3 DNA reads TGTGCCAGCAGTTCCACTCCGTTCGCGCAGTATTTT. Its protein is CASSSTPFAQYF.

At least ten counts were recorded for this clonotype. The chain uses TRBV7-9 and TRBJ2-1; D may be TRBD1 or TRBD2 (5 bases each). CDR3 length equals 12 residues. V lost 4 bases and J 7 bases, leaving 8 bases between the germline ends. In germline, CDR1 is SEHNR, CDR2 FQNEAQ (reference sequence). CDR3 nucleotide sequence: TGTGCCAGCAGCTGGGACGGGAATGAGCAGTTCTTC. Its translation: CASSWDGNEQFF. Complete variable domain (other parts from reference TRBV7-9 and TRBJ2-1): DTGVSQNPRHKITKRGQNVTFRCDPISEHNRLYWYRQTLGQGPEFLTYFQNEAQLEKSRLLSDRFSAERPKGSFSTLEIQRTEQGDSAMYLCASSWDGNEQFFGPGTRLTVL.

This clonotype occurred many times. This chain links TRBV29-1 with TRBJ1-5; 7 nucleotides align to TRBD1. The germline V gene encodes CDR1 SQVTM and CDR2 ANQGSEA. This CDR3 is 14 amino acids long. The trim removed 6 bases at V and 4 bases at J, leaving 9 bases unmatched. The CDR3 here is CSVAPTGKNQPQHF. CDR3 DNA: TGCAGCGTCGCCCCGACAGGGAAGAATCAGCCCCAGCATTTT.

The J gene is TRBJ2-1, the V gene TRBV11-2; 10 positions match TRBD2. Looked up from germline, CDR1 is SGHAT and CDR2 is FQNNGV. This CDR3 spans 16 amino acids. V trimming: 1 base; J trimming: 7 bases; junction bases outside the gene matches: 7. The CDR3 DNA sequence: TGTGCCAGCAGCTTAGTAAGCGGGAGGGCCTCTAATGAGCAGTTCTTC. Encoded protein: CASSLVSGRASNEQFF.